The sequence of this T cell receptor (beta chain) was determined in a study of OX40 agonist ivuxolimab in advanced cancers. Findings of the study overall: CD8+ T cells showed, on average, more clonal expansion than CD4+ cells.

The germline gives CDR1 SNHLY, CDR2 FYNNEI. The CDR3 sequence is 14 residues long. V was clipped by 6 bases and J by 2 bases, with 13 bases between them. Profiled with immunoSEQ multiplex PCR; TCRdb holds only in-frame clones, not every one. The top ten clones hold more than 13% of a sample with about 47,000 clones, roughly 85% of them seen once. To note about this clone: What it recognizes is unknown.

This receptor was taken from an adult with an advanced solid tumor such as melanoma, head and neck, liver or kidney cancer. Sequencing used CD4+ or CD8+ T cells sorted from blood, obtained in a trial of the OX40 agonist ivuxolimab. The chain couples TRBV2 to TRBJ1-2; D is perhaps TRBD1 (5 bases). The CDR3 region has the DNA TGTGCCAGCAGCCAAGGGTACAGGAACTATGGCTACACCTTC. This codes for CASSQGYRNYGYTF.